Below, 5 T cell receptor beta chains from the same sample are listed, as sequenced in a study of T cell clonotyping in hematopoietic cell transplantation. Only in-frame clones appear in the TCRdb table, and some are missing; sequencing was by immunoSEQ multiplex PCR. This table has approximately 44,000 clones, less than 95% appearing once. The source material was peripheral blood mononuclear cells. The source of these receptors is a woman aged 45-65 years in good health. Some clones in this sample may be carry-over from other donors' samples.

V usage is TRBV6-1 and J usage is TRBJ1-6, with 8 bases aligning to TRBD1. J was trimmed by 10 bases and V by 5 bases; bases with no gene match: 10. This CDR3 has 15 residues. Germline lookup yields CDR1 MNHNS and CDR2 SASEGT. CDR3 bases: TGTGCCAGCAGTAGTGGACAGGGACAAGGATCACCCCTCCACTTT. Amino acid sequence: CASSSGQGQGSPLHF.

V usage is TRBV28 and J usage is TRBJ2-2, with D tentatively TRBD1 or TRBD2 (6 bases each). The CDR3 is made up of 15 amino acids. The germline V gene has CDR1 MDHEN and CDR2 SYDVKM. V lost 7 bases and J lost 5, with 17 bases in between. CDR3 loop: CASIEARGVTGELFF. CDR3 coding DNA: TGTGCCAGCATCGAGGCGAGGGGGGTAACCGGGGAGCTGTTTTTT.

CDR3 bases: TGTGCCAGCAGTGAGGGGGAGCCTGAAGCTTTCTTT. This codes for CASSEGEPEAFF. The genes are TRBV28 and TRBJ1-1; D may be TRBD1 (6 bases). Germline CDR1 reads MDHEN; CDR2 reads SYDVKM. This CDR3 has 12 amino acids. With 5 bases removed from V and 6 bases from J, the gap between germline ends came to 10 bases.

The gene calls are TRBV4-2 and TRBJ2-2; TRBD2 might be the D (6 bases). V was clipped by 1 base and J by 2 bases, with 11 bases between them. Germline loops: CDR1 LGHNA, CDR2 YNFKEQ. This CDR3 contains 16 residues. CDR3 DNA: TGTGCCAGCAGCCAAGCCGGACTACAAAACACCGGGGAGCTGTTTTTT. It is translated as CASSQAGLQNTGELFF.

The rearrangement uses TRBV6-1 and TRBJ1-5; weak D call: TRBD1 (5 bases). Trimming stripped 5 bases from V and 6 bases from J, with 17 bases between. This CDR3 is 15 amino acids long. Looked up from germline, CDR1 is MNHNS and CDR2 is SASEGT. The CDR3 is CASSLERGRGQPQHF. CDR3 nucleotide sequence: TGTGCCAGCAGTCTCGAACGGGGGAGGGGTCAGCCCCAGCATTTT.